What follows describes a single T cell receptor beta chain. Its antigen remains unidentified. Only in-frame clones appear in the TCRdb table, and some are missing; sequencing was by immunoSEQ multiplex PCR. The sample gives about 86,000 clones, 70% to 80% of which show up once; approximately 21% is in the top ten. With 5 bases clipped from V and 5 bases from J, the junction kept 10 bases outside the gene matches. Germline lookup yields CDR1 SGHRS and CDR2 YFSETQ. The CDR3 has 17 residues. The entry originates in a study of T cell responses to AZD1222 COVID-19 vaccine. Study-wide results and limits: Researchers took repertoire samples only after the peak T cell response had come.

The receptor's source is an adult in good health. The sequencing here drew on peripheral blood, taken on day 0 of AZD1222 vaccination. The chain recombines TRBV5-1 with TRBJ1-6; 10 bases are shared with TRBD1. This CDR3 is CASRKSGTGAHNSPLHF. The CDR3 region has the DNA TGCGCCAGCAGGAAGTCCGGGACAGGGGCACATAATTCACCCCTCCACTTT.